This entry lists 15 T cell receptor beta chains sequenced from one sample in a study of shared clonotypes between healthy human individuals. The data were produced by immunoSEQ multiplex PCR, yet TCRdb's version contains in-frame clones alone and is incomplete. The sample yields some 1,600,000 clones, roughly 98% seen once. The sequenced material came from naive CD4+ T cells sorted from blood. This sample's subset: CD45RA+ positively selected. The receptor source for this set is a man between 25 and 39 years old in good health.

V and J are TRBV28 and TRBJ1-5, with 7 bases matching TRBD1. Per germline, CDR1 MDHEN and CDR2 SYDVKM. The length of the CDR3 is 15 residues. V trimming: 4 bases; J trimming: 7 bases; junction bases outside the gene matches: 10. CDR3 sequence (DNA): TGTGCCAGCAGTTACCTTCAGGGGGAAAGGCAGCCCCAGCATTTT. This encodes CASSYLQGERQPQHF.

The gene calls are TRBV5-1 and TRBJ1-1; no firm D call. CDR3 length equals 14 residues. The V end lost 0 bases, the J end lost 1 base, and 7 bases lay between the germline ends. Germline CDR1 SGHRS, CDR2 YFSETQ. The CDR3 nucleotides read TGCGCCAGCAGCTTGGCCAGGCCGAACACTGAAGCTTTCTTT. It encodes CASSLARPNTEAFF.

The V and J genes are TRBV2 and TRBJ2-7, with D perhaps TRBD2 (6 bases). Trimming left V 7 bases short and J 2 bases short, with 15 bases between. In germline, CDR1 is SNHLY, CDR2 FYNNEI. This CDR3 contains 14 residues. CDR3: CASTARDSAYEQYF. The DNA for the CDR3 is TGTGCCAGCACTGCCCGGGACTCCGCCTACGAGCAGTACTTC. The variable domain in full, completed from reference TRBV2 and TRBJ2-7, reads EPEVTQTPSHQVTQMGQEVILRCVPISNHLYFYWYRQILGQKVEFLVSFYNNEISEKSEIFDDQFSVERPDGSNFTLKIRSTKLEDSAMYFCASTARDSAYEQYFGPGTRLTVT.

Concerning this clone: Different DNA sequences within this sample yield the same CDR3. The V gene is TRBV18, the J gene TRBJ2-3; perhaps TRBD2 as D (6 bases). Germline CDR1 reads KGHSH; CDR2 reads LQKENI. V lost 6 bases to trimming and J lost 0 bases, with 13 bases between them. The CDR3 totals 15 residues. In DNA form, the CDR3 reads TGTGCCAGCTCCCCCCAGGGACTCAGCACAGATACGCAGTATTTT. As protein: CASSPQGLSTDTQYF.

The V and J genes are TRBV5-1 and TRBJ2-7; D remains unclear. The CDR3 loop spans 11 amino acids. V dropped 0 bases and J dropped 10 bases, with 8 bases sitting between them. The germline CDR1 and CDR2 sequences are SGHRS and YFSETQ. The CDR3 nucleotides are TGCGCCAGCAGCTTGGAGGGAAGACAGTACTTC. It encodes CASSLEGRQYF.

The J gene is TRBJ2-1, the V gene TRBV10-3; 13 bases align to TRBD2. J gave up 7 bases and V 4 bases, and 4 bases lay outside the gene matches. The CDR3 runs to 15 residues. Germline CDR1 and CDR2: ENHRY and SYGVKD. The CDR3 is CAISAGLAGVNEQFF. CDR3 DNA sequence: TGTGCCATCAGTGCTGGACTAGCGGGAGTTAATGAGCAGTTCTTC.

With respect to this clone: Other DNA sequences in this sample translate to the same CDR3. This chain uses TRBV29-1 with TRBJ2-3; TRBD1 matches 7 bases. Germline V gene data show CDR1 as SQVTM and CDR2 as ANQGSEA. With 5 bases clipped from V and 6 bases from J, the junction kept 5 bases outside the gene matches. CDR3 length equals 12 residues. The CDR3 is CSVLTGSDTQYF. The CDR3 coding sequence is TGCAGCGTTCTGACAGGGTCTGATACGCAGTATTTT.

Regarding this clone: The identical CDR3 is also encoded by other nucleotide sequences in the sample. The chain joins TRBV7-2 to TRBJ2-5; D ambiguous. The germline V and J ends were trimmed by 2 bases and 5 bases, with 9 bases remaining between them. The CDR3 length is 13 residues. CDR1 is SGHTA and CDR2 is FQGNSA in the germline V gene. Written as DNA, the CDR3 is TGTGCCAGCAGCTTAAAGCGTGGGGAGACCCAGTACTTC. It translates to CASSLKRGETQYF.

In its sample, this clone was seen once. This chain connects TRBV28 to TRBJ2-7, with 7 bases fitting TRBD1. Germline CDR1 MDHEN, CDR2 SYDVKM. J was trimmed by 3 bases and V by 2 bases; bases with no gene match: 4. The CDR3 sequence is 14 residues long. The chain's CDR3 is CASSLGTVVYEQYF. For the CDR3, the DNA is TGTGCCAGCAGTTTAGGGACAGTAGTCTACGAGCAGTACTTC.

The rearrangement links TRBV5-4 to TRBJ2-5; 7 bases map to TRBD2. This CDR3 comprises 14 residues. Trimming at V came to 4 bases and at J to 5 bases, leaving 8 bases not matched to a gene. Germline V lookup: CDR1 SGHNT, CDR2 YYREEE (reference sequence). Here the CDR3 reads CASSPRGGSETQYF. CDR3 DNA: TGTGCCAGCAGCCCACGGGGCGGGAGTGAGACCCAGTACTTC.

V is TRBV9 and J is TRBJ2-7; D might be TRBD2 (6 bases). V was shortened by 0 bases and J by 4 bases, with 8 bases between the two germline ends. The germline gives CDR1 SGDLS, CDR2 YYNGEE. This CDR3 comprises 13 residues. CDR3: CASSVVGGYEQYF. CDR3 coding DNA: TGTGCCAGCAGCGTAGTAGGAGGGTACGAGCAGTACTTC.

The chain links TRBV5-1 to TRBJ2-7, with unresolved D. The germline V gene has CDR1 SGHRS and CDR2 YFSETQ. The CDR3 is 13 residues long. Between the trimmed V and J ends, which lost 0 bases and 3 bases, there was a span of 7 bases. The CDR3 region is CASSLDGNYEQYF. For the CDR3, the DNA is TGCGCCAGCAGCTTGGACGGAAACTACGAGCAGTACTTC.

The rearrangement joins TRBV7-9 to TRBJ1-1; 8 positions agree with TRBD1. Looked up from germline, CDR1 is SEHNR and CDR2 is FQNEAQ (reference sequence). V trimming: 4 bases; J trimming: 6 bases; junction bases outside the gene matches: 4. The CDR3 has 13 residues. CDR3 DNA: TGTGCCAGCAGCTGGGGACAGGAGTCTGAAGCTTTCTTT. It encodes CASSWGQESEAFF.

The CDR3 DNA is TGTGCCAGCGCCCGTTCGCCCGGGGAGCTGTTTTTT. Translating it yields CASARSPGELFF. This sequence joins TRBV7-2 and TRBJ2-2, with D unclear. From germline, CDR1 is SGHTA and CDR2 FQGNSA. The CDR3 has 12 residues. Trimming removed 8 bases at V and 6 bases at J, with 10 bases between.

The J gene is TRBJ2-7, the V gene TRBV28; 10 bases are shared with TRBD1. Germline CDR1 and CDR2: MDHEN and SYDVKM. Trimming cost V 4 bases and J 7 bases; bases outside gene matches: 10. The CDR3 extends over 15 amino acids. The CDR3 nucleotides are TGTGCCAGCAGTTCAGCCGGGACAGGGGCTAGGGAGCAGTACTTC. Translating gives CASSSAGTGAREQYF.